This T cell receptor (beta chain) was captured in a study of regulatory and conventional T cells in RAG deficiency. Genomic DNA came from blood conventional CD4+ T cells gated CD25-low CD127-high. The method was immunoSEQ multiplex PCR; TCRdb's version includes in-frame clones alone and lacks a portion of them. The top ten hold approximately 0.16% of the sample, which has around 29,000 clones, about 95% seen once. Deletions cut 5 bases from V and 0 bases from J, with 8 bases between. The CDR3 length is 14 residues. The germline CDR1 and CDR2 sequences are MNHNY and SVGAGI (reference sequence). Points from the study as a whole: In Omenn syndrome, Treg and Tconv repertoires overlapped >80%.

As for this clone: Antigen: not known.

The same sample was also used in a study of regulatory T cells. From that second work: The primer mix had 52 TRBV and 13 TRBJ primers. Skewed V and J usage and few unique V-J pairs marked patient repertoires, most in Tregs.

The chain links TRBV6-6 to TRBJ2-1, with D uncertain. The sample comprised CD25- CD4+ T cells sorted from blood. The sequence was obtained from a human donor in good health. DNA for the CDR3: TGTGCCAGCAGTCGAGAGTACTCCTACAATGAGCAGTTCTTC. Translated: CASSREYSYNEQFF.